This paragraph reports one T cell receptor beta chain. This record comes from a study of yellow fever vaccine responses in identical twins. MiXCR, run by TCRdb on the RT-PCR reads, gives a single entry per CDR3 protein. The table has 35,000 or so distinct CDR3 sequences, about three fifths seen once. V dropped 4 bases and J dropped 4 bases, with 9 bases sitting between them. Looked up from germline, CDR1 is KGHSH and CDR2 is LQKENI. The CDR3 length is 13 residues. The specimen was T cells from blood (PBMCs), unsorted or a sorted subset (not recorded which), collected before or after yellow fever vaccination (not recorded which). The genes are TRBV18 and TRBJ2-3, with unresolved D. The origin of this receptor is a woman younger than 35 who received the yellow fever vaccine. The CDR3 protein is CASSREIADTQYF. As DNA, the CDR3 is TGTGCCAGCTCACGAGAGATCGCAGATACGCAGTATTTT.